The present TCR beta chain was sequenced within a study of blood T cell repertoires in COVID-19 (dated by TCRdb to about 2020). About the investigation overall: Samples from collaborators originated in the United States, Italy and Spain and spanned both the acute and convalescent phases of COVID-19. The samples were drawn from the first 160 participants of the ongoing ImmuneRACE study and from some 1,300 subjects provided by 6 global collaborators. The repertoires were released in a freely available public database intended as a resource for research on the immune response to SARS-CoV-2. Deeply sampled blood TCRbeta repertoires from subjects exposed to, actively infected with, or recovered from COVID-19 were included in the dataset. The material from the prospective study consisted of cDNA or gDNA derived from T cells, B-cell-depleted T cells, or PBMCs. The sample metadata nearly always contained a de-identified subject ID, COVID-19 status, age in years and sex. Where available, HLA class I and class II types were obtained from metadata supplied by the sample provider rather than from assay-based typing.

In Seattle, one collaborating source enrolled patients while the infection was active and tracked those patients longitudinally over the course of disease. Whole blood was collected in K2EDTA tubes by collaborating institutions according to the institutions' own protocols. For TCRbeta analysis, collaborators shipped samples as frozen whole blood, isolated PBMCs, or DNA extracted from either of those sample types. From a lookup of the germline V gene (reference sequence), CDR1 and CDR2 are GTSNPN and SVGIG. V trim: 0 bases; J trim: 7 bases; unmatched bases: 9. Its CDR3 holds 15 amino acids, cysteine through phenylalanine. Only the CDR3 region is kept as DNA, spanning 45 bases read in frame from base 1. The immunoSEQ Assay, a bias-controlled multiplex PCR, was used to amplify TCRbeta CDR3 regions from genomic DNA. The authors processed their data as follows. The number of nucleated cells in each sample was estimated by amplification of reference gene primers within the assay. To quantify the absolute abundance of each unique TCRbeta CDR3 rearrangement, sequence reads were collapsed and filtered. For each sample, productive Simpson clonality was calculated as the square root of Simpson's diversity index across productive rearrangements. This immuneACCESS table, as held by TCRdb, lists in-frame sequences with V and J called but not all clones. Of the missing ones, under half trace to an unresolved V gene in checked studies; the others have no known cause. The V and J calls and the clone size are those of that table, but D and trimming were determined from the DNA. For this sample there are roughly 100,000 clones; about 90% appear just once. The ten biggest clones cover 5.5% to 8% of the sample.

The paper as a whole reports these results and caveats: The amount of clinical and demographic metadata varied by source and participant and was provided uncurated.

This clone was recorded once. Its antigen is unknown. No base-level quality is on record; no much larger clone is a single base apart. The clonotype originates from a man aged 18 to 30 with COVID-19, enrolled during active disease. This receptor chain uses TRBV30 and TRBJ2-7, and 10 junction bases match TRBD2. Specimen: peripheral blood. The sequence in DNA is TGTGCCTGGAGTGTGGGGCTAGCGGGAGCGAAGGAGCAGTACTTC. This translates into CAWSVGLAGAKEQYF.